This T cell receptor (beta chain) derives from a study of blood T cell repertoires in COVID-19. Study in general: COVID-19 samples, acute and convalescent, were from the United States, Italy and Spain.

Some clones are missing from TCRdb's copy, which holds only in-frame ones; the method was immunoSEQ multiplex PCR. In the table there are approximately 400,000 clones, roughly 86% of which are singletons. The length of the CDR3 is 12 residues. From germline, CDR1 is SQVTM and CDR2 ANQGSEA. Trimming removed 1 base at V and 1 base at J, with 5 bases between. The TCR was taken from a man between 25 and 39 years old who had recovered from COVID-19. The chain has TRBV29-1 and TRBJ2-7, with no clear D. Sequences were obtained from PBMCs or T cells enriched from blood (not recorded which). For the CDR3, the DNA is TGCAGCGTTGAAGTAGAGTCCTACGAGCAGTACTTC. Protein sequence: CSVEVESYEQYF.